This TCR beta chain derives from a study of blood T cells in healthy people across ages (dated by TCRdb to between 2014 and 2017). Study-wide context: In model experiments, template switching captured about one uniquely barcoded TCR beta cDNA molecule for every two T cells. Age-related changes in TCR beta repertoire diversity were measured in the study by deep sequencing normalized with unique cDNA molecular identifiers. Four age groups were formed from the donors: young (average 16 years), middle-aged (around 41), aged (roughly 59) and long-lived (about 80). Donors of different ages were randomly distributed across sequencing lanes to avoid experimental bias. The study analyzed two additional independent replicas of 1 million unique cDNA reads from the same blood draw for two donors, one aged 18 to 29 and one aged 80 or older.

V drops 6 bases and J drops 3 bases, leaving 13 bases in between. From a lookup of the germline V gene, CDR1 and CDR2 are MNHEY and SVGAGI. Spanning cysteine to phenylalanine, the CDR3 consists of 14 amino acids. Of the read, only the CDR3 DNA is kept; its 42 bases are in frame from base 1. The roughly 38 donors, aged about 6 to 95 years, were systemically healthy Caucasian individuals from Russia. Each donor gave around 9.8 milliliters of peripheral blood, collected into EDTA-treated Vacutainer tubes. PBMCs were isolated by Ficoll-Paque density-gradient centrifugation, with at least 6.5 million obtained per sample. Trizol reagent was used to extract total RNA from the PBMCs, yielding at least 6 micrograms per sample. For every donor, an aliquot of PBMCs went through flow cytometry to measure the percentages of naive CD45RAhigh/CD27high T cells. Study-level results and caveats: Compared with the aged group, more naive CD4+ T cells, fewer expanded clones and increased TCR diversity were shown by the long-lived group, suggesting age selection. Observed TCR beta diversity correlated strongly with the percentage of naive T cells measured by flow cytometry. Because donor CMV infection status was unknown, age-related changes in expanded clonotypes were potentially confounded. As age increased, observed TCR beta diversity per million T cells dropped in a roughly linear way, and a significant reduction was already evident by age around 41. Estimates of total diversity based on one million sequenced T cells were considered lower bounds and underestimates. Since profiling was done on bulk unsorted PBMCs, naive and antigen-experienced compartments could not be conclusively compared.

The protocol used for the library was 5' RACE. The reads were generated on an Illumina HiSeq 2500. A second PCR of roughly 6 to 11 cycles was performed with a sample-barcoded 5' primer and a J-beta primer mix. A unique molecular identifier was introduced onto each TCR beta cDNA molecule by a template-switch 5' adaptor carrying 12 random nucleotides. Each sample yielded at least 3 million CDR3-containing paired-end reads. The Mint cDNA synthesis kit, primed by a TRBC-specific oligonucleotide, was used to synthesize first-strand cDNA from all RNA. All cDNA was treated with uracil-DNA glycosylase and then went through a first 18-cycle PCR with the universal primers M1SS and BC2_uni_R. Per the authors' processing: Each sample was normalized by randomly selecting 1 million high-quality reads, each carrying a distinct molecular identifier. Instead of being binned into consensus sequences, reads with shared molecular identifiers were discarded. MiTCR, with a Q25 quality threshold and the strictest error-elimination algorithm, was used for CDR3 identification, clonotype clustering and error correction. A nonparametric unseen species model with Euler transformation was used to estimate lower-bound total TCR beta diversity. TCRdb handled the public reads itself, with Q25 trimming in fastp and clone calling in MiXCR, and kept productive beta chains. CDR3 protein duplicates are merged, each entry listing the most common genes and DNA. TCRdb's processing, not the authors', yielded these V and J calls. This sample lists around 900,000 distinct CDR3 sequences; roughly 47% were detected once. The ten largest clones take up over 20% of the sample.

As for this clonotype: Its antigen remains unidentified. Base quality data are lacking; no much larger clone is found one base away.

The source is a woman aged 60 to 75 in good health. The sequence is built from TRBV6-5 and TRBJ2-3; a confident D gene designation cannot be given. The sequencing input was blood. CDR3 sequence: CASRKEVRTDTQYF. The DNA sequence is as follows: TGTGCCAGCAGGAAAGAGGTCCGAACAGATACGCAGTATTTT.